Following are 20 T cell receptor beta chains from one sample sequenced in a study of blood T cells in healthy people across ages. For the second PCR, which ran for about 7 to 12 cycles, a sample-barcoded 5' primer and a J-beta primer mix were used. One entry per CDR3 protein, called by TCRdb with MiXCR from the 5' RACE reads. The sample holds over 500,000 distinct CDR3 sequences, around a quarter seen once. The sample was also reused in another study, on T cells of mothers and their children.

The sequencing input was blood. Receptor source: a boy aged 2 to 10 in good health.

The gene calls are TRBV6-4 and TRBJ2-2; D may be TRBD2 (6 bases). The CDR3 covers 14 residues. Trimming removed 3 bases from V and 4 bases from J, with 9 bases in between. Germline assignment: CDR1 MRHNA and CDR2 SNTAGT. CDR3 protein: CASSERGGTGELFF. DNA for the CDR3: TGTGCCAGCAGTGAGAGGGGAGGCACCGGGGAGCTGTTTTTT.

J is TRBJ2-5 and V is TRBV2; 9 bases line up with TRBD1. The CDR3 loop spans 15 amino acids. Germline V gene data show CDR1 as SNHLY and CDR2 as FYNNEI. Unmatched junction bases numbered 5, after V lost 4 bases and J lost 2 bases. The CDR3 DNA reads TGTGCCAGCAGTGGGAGGGACAGGGAGCAAGAGACCCAGTACTTC. It codes for CASSGRDREQETQYF.

V and J are TRBV28 and TRBJ2-7; D might be TRBD2 (6 bases). The CDR3 spans 15 residues. Deletions cut 5 bases from V and 1 base from J, with 15 bases between. From germline, CDR1 is MDHEN and CDR2 SYDVKM. The CDR3 bases are TGTGCCAGCAGTCCCCCCGGGGGTGTTTCCTACGAGCAGTACTTC. Protein: CASSPPGGVSYEQYF.

This clonotype was observed a few times. The rearrangement joins TRBV5-1 to TRBJ2-3, with no clear D. CDR3 length equals 14 residues. CDR1 and CDR2 from the germline V gene are SGHRS and YFSETQ. The ends were cut back, 6 bases at V and 4 bases at J, with 15 bases in the middle. The CDR3 spells CASNSGEVSDTQYF. The CDR3 nucleotides are TGCGCCAGCAACTCTGGAGAGGTTTCAGATACGCAGTATTTT.

This clonotype was recorded a few times. CDR3 in amino acids: CASIHKRGRSEKLFF. The CDR3 coding sequence is TGTGCCAGCATCCATAAAAGGGGGCGGAGTGAAAAACTGTTTTTT. The rearrangement links TRBV7-9 to TRBJ1-4, with 7 bases that match TRBD1. Trimming at V came to 7 bases and at J to 7 bases, leaving 12 bases not matched to a gene. The CDR3 is 15 amino acids. Germline V CDR1 and CDR2: SEHNR, FQNEAQ (reference sequence).

This clonotype was seen only a few times. This sequence joins TRBV7-3 and TRBJ2-1; D may be TRBD1 (5 bases). This CDR3 has 15 amino acids. Per germline, CDR1 SGHTA and CDR2 FQGTGA. V lost 2 bases and J lost 0, with 8 bases in between. The CDR3 nucleotides read TGTGCCAGCAGCTTAGGGGCGAACTCCTACAATGAGCAGTTCTTC. Residues: CASSLGANSYNEQFF.

CDR3 nucleotides: TGTGCCAGCAGCCAACGGGCCCAAGCCTTTGAAGCTTTCTTT. Its translation: CASSQRAQAFEAFF. The gene calls are TRBV3-1 and TRBJ1-1; D is unresolved. CDR3 length: 14 residues. The germline V gene has CDR1 LGHDT and CDR2 YNNKEL (reference sequence). Trimming pared 2 bases from V and 7 bases from J, leaving 14 bases between.

The chain joins TRBV15 to TRBJ2-2; 7 bases fit TRBD2. The CDR3 is 16 amino acids. The junction had 6 bases not matched to a gene; V was cut back by 5 bases and J by 0 bases. Germline CDR1 is LNHNV and CDR2 is YYDKDF (reference sequence). CDR3: CATSREGGANTGELFF. The DNA of the CDR3 is TGTGCCACCAGCCGCGAGGGAGGGGCGAACACCGGGGAGCTGTTTTTT.

The chain has TRBV7-9 and TRBJ2-5; 10 bases align to TRBD2. The J call is doubtful: the DNA matches TRBJ2-1 better. CDR3 size: 16 residues. CDR1 SEHNR and CDR2 FQNEAQ come from the germline V gene (reference sequence). This chain's CDR3 is CASSFLGLAGENEQFF. The CDR3 nucleotides are TGTGCCAGCAGCTTTCTTGGGCTAGCGGGAGAAAATGAGCAGTTCTTC.

The chain carries TRBV20-1 and TRBJ1-1; a possible D gene is TRBD1 (5 bases). The germline gives CDR1 DFQATT, CDR2 SNEGSKA (reference sequence). This CDR3 region has 12 residues. V shed 3 bases and J shed 2 bases, with 7 bases lying between them. The CDR3 sequence is CSARGGNTEAFF. The CDR3 DNA sequence: TGCAGTGCTAGGGGGGGAAACACTGAAGCTTTCTTT.

This clonotype turned up a few times. This chain connects TRBV5-1 to TRBJ2-5, with a tentative D call TRBD2 (5 bases). V lost 0 bases and J lost 9, with 9 bases in between. The CDR3 consists of 12 residues. Germline V gene data show CDR1 as SGHRS and CDR2 as YFSETQ. The CDR3 region is CASSLDSEAQYF. The CDR3 nucleotides read TGCGCCAGCAGCTTGGATTCGGAGGCCCAGTACTTC.

This rearrangement joins TRBV27 to TRBJ2-4; 8 bases match TRBD2. With 5 bases clipped from V and 5 bases from J, the junction kept 5 bases outside the gene matches. The CDR3 spans 14 residues. CDR1 MNHEY and CDR2 SMNVEV come from the germline V gene (reference sequence). CDR3 residues: CASSPRGGQNIQYF. CDR3 coding DNA: TGTGCCAGCAGTCCCCGGGGGGGCCAAAACATTCAGTACTTC.

The chain has TRBV15 and TRBJ2-1, with D possibly matching TRBD1 (5 bases). Trimming cost V 5 bases and J 5 bases, with 22 bases left between them. The germline CDR1 and CDR2 sequences are LNHNV and YYDKDF (reference sequence). The CDR3 is 17 amino acids. The CDR3 region has the DNA TGTGCCACCAGCGGTACCAACAGCGACAGAGATAACAATGAGCAGTTCTTC. Its translation: CATSGTNSDRDNNEQFF.

This clonotype was seen a few times. The gene calls are TRBV5-5 and TRBJ2-5; D might be TRBD1 (5 bases). The CDR3 loop spans 15 amino acids. V lost 2 bases, J lost 3 bases, and 14 bases lay in between. Germline V CDR1 and CDR2: SGHKS, YYEKEE (reference sequence). The CDR3 nucleotides read TGTGCCAGCAGCTTCCAGGGCTGGATGGAAGAGACCCAGTACTTC. This translates into CASSFQGWMEETQYF.

The chain carries TRBV7-2 and TRBJ2-5; D may be TRBD1 (5 bases). V was trimmed by 5 bases and J by 3 bases, leaving 16 bases between them. The CDR3 covers 15 residues. Germline assignment: CDR1 SGHTA and CDR2 FQGNSA. For the CDR3, the DNA is TGTGCCAGCAGCCCCTACCCCCAGGGCGAAGAGACCCAGTACTTC. Its protein product is CASSPYPQGEETQYF.

The chain is built from TRBV6-6 and TRBJ1-3; 10 bases line up with TRBD1. Germline CDR1 and CDR2: MNHNY and SVGAGI (reference sequence). The trim removed 2 bases at V and 4 bases at J, leaving 5 bases unmatched. This CDR3 has 16 amino acids. The CDR3 loop is CASSYGTGAAGNTIYF. The DNA of the CDR3 is TGTGCCAGCAGTTACGGGACAGGGGCAGCGGGAAACACCATATATTTT.

This clonotype was seen only once. J is TRBJ2-1 and V is TRBV24-1; TRBD2 aligns across 15 bases. Germline V gene sequence: CDR1 KGHDR, CDR2 SFDVKD. V lost 7 bases to trimming and J lost 7 bases; unmatched junction nucleotides: 1. This CDR3 spans 14 amino acids. CDR3 region: CATRGLAGGNEQFF. The DNA of the CDR3 is TGTGCCACCAGGGGACTAGCGGGGGGAAATGAGCAGTTCTTC.

Regarding this clonotype: At one of its ends the junction is not consistent with the germline gene, which may arise from a read error. This CDR3 is CASSSHGNNSPLHF. The CDR3 DNA sequence: TGTGCCAGCAGTTCCCATGGAAATAATTCGCCCCTCCACTTT. This chain uses TRBV6-1 with TRBJ1-6; the D is unclear. The CDR3 consists of 14 residues. CDR1 and CDR2 (germline): MNHNS, SASEGT.

This clonotype was picked up one time. An end of the junction does not agree with germline; a read error may underlie this. This chain connects TRBV7-2 to TRBJ2-5; D remains unclear. Per germline, CDR1 SGHTA and CDR2 FQGNSA. This CDR3 spans 16 amino acids. Here the CDR3 DNA reads TGTGCCAGCAGCTTAGCCCCACTCACATATCAAGAGACCCGGTACTTC. Translation: CASSLAPLTYQETRYF.

This clonotype was observed a handful of times. This chain links TRBV30 with TRBJ1-2, with D hard to call. Germline CDR1 is GTSNPN and CDR2 is SVGIG (reference sequence). V was shortened by 3 bases and J by 4 bases, with 12 bases between the two germline ends. The CDR3 is 13 residues long. The CDR3 reads CAWRAKAGYGYTF. The DNA of the CDR3 is TGTGCCTGGAGGGCTAAAGCCGGCTATGGCTACACCTTC.